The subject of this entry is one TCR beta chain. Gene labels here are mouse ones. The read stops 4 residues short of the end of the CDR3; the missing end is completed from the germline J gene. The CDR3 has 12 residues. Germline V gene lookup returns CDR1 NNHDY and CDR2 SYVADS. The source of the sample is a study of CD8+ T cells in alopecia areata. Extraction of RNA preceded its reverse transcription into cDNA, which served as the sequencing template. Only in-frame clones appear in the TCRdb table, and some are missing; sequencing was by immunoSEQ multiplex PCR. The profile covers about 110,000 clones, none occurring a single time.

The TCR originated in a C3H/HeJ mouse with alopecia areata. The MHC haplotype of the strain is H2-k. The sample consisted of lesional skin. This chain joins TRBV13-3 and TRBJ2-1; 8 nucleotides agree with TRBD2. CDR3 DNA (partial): TGTGCCAGCGGGGGGGCGGGAGCT. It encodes CASGGAGA. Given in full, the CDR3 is CASGGAGAEQFF.